Presented here are 15 T cell receptor beta chains from one specimen sequenced in a study of blood T cells in healthy people across ages. Using a J-beta primer mix together with a sample-barcoded 5' primer, a second PCR was run for roughly 6 to 11 cycles. MiXCR was run by TCRdb on the 5' RACE reads, yielding one entry per CDR3 protein. The profile shows fewer than 1 million distinct CDR3 sequences, under 45% of them singletons. Sequencing used blood. The receptor set was obtained from a man between 60 and 75 years old in good health.

This clonotype was counted a few times. The chain joins TRBV5-1 to TRBJ2-3; TRBD1 aligns across 8 bases. Per the germline V gene, CDR1 is SGHRS and CDR2 is YFSETQ. V shed 3 bases and J 0 bases; nucleotides not matched to a gene: 9. The CDR3 contains 17 residues. The CDR3 sequence: CASSWLPGQVSTDTQYF. CDR3 nucleotides: TGCGCCAGCAGCTGGCTGCCGGGACAGGTCAGCACAGATACGCAGTATTTT.

This clonotype has only a few counts. V gene TRBV15 combines with J gene TRBJ2-7; TRBD1 agrees at 11 bases. V dropped 1 base and J dropped 3; count of bases not matched to a gene: 5. CDR1 is LNHNV and CDR2 is YYDKDF in the germline V gene (reference sequence). The CDR3 length is 16 residues. The CDR3 nucleotides read TGTGCCACCAGCAGAGTCCTGGGGACAGGGGGCTACGAGCAGTACTTC. Amino acid sequence: CATSRVLGTGGYEQYF.

This clonotype has a count of ten or more. The chain carries TRBV6-5 and TRBJ2-5; 8 bases align to TRBD1. The CDR3 covers 14 residues. The germline CDR1 and CDR2 sequences are MNHEY and SVGAGI. V gave up 6 bases and J gave up 0 bases; unmatched junction bases: 3. CDR3 nucleotide sequence: TGTGCCAGCAGCCGGACAGGGTACCAAGAGACCCAGTACTTC. It yields the protein CASSRTGYQETQYF.

The CDR3 bases are TGTGCCACCAGCAGAGATTACAGCGCTAGAAGTGAGCAGTACTTC. Its protein is CATSRDYSARSEQYF. This chain joins TRBV15 and TRBJ2-7; D uncertain. Deletions cut 0 bases from V and 7 bases from J, with 16 bases between. Looked up from germline, CDR1 is LNHNV and CDR2 is YYDKDF (reference sequence). The CDR3 loop spans 15 amino acids.

The V and J genes are TRBV28 and TRBJ2-1, with D possibly TRBD2 on 6 matching bases. The DNA end lines up better with TRBJ2-7; the J call may be wrong. The CDR3 contains 15 residues. Germline V lookup: CDR1 MDHEN, CDR2 SYDVKM. As DNA, the CDR3 is TGTGCCAGCAGTTTCCCCGGGAGCACTCAGAACGAGCAGTACTTC. This translates into CASSFPGSTQNEQYF.

About this clonotype itself: The junction departs from the called germline gene at one end, perhaps through a read error. The chain carries TRBV27 and TRBJ2-1; D unresolved. This CDR3 is 11 amino acids long. Germline CDR1 and CDR2: MNHEY and SMNVEV (reference sequence). Here the CDR3 DNA reads TGTGCCAGCAGTTCTTACAATGAGCGGTTCTTC. The encoded protein is CASSSYNERFF.

This clonotype is a singleton in its sample. The CDR3 here is CASRNRGSYPRAGTDTQYF. The CDR3 nucleotides are TGTGCCAGTCGAAACAGGGGAAGTTACCCTCGGGCGGGCACAGATACGCAGTATTTT. J is TRBJ2-3 and V is TRBV27; 7 nucleotides match TRBD1. The V gene end was trimmed by 9 bases and the J gene end by 1 base; junction bases not matched to a gene: 22. Germline assignment: CDR1 MNHEY and CDR2 SMNVEV (reference sequence). The CDR3 runs 19 residues.

The chain uses TRBV20-1 and TRBJ2-3, with no clear D. Looked up from germline, CDR1 is DFQATT and CDR2 is SNEGSKA (reference sequence). V was clipped by 3 bases and J by 8 bases, with 9 bases between them. The CDR3 is made up of 11 amino acids. Here the CDR3 DNA reads TGCAGTGCTAGCTGGGGTGGTACGCAGTATTTT. As protein: CSASWGGTQYF.

There are a few counts of this clonotype. The V gene is TRBV20-1, the J gene TRBJ2-1; D gene uncertain. CDR3 length: 12 amino acids. V was cut by 3 bases and J by 10 bases, with 13 bases left in between. Germline V gene data show CDR1 as DFQATT and CDR2 as SNEGSKA (reference sequence). The CDR3 nucleotides read TGCAGTGCTAGTAAGCCTCCCCAGGAGCAGTTCTTC. Protein product: CSASKPPQEQFF.

V gene TRBV3-1 combines with J gene TRBJ2-2; 7 bases line up with TRBD1. CDR1 is LGHDT, CDR2 YNNKEL, per germline (reference sequence). V trimming: 0 bases; J trimming: 5 bases; junction bases outside the gene matches: 9. The CDR3 runs to 17 residues. In DNA, the CDR3 is TGTGCCAGCAGCCAAGATCAGAGAGGGGGCCCAACCGGGGAGCTGTTTTTT. It specifies CASSQDQRGGPTGELFF.

The chain links TRBV30 to TRBJ2-3, with a tentative D call TRBD2 (5 bases). Trimming took off 4 bases at V and 4 bases at J, with 18 bases between the two ends. Germline loops: CDR1 GTSNPN, CDR2 SVGIG (reference sequence). CDR3 size: 15 residues. In DNA, the CDR3 is TGTGCCTGGAATAAGGACTTAAAATGGGCAGATACGCAGTATTTT. This gives the protein CAWNKDLKWADTQYF.

The table lists this clonotype with a count of one. This chain uses TRBV7-2 with TRBJ2-1, with D perhaps TRBD1 (6 bases). This CDR3 is 17 amino acids long. V was trimmed by 5 bases and J by 1 base, leaving 18 bases between them. Germline lookup yields CDR1 SGHTA and CDR2 FQGNSA. CDR3 DNA sequence: TGTGCCAGCAGCCCGCGACAGGCGCCCCTTTCCTACAATGAGCAGTTCTTC. Protein sequence: CASSPRQAPLSYNEQFF.

This clonotype was seen many times. The gene calls are TRBV7-8 and TRBJ2-1; tentative D call: TRBD1 (5 bases). The CDR3 has 13 residues. The V and J ends lost 1 base and 8 bases respectively, with 9 bases between them. Germline V gene data show CDR1 as SGHVS and CDR2 as FQNEAQ. This CDR3 is CASSLGVRDEQFF. CDR3 DNA sequence: TGTGCCAGCAGCTTAGGAGTCAGGGATGAGCAGTTCTTC.

The V and J genes are TRBV2 and TRBJ2-3, with D unresolved. V lost 4 bases and J lost 6, with 8 bases in between. The CDR3 contains 12 residues. Looked up from germline, CDR1 is SNHLY and CDR2 is FYNNEI. CDR3 in DNA: TGTGCCAGCAGTGTGACGTTTGATACGCAGTATTTT. Residues: CASSVTFDTQYF.

This clonotype was observed at least ten times. This chain joins TRBV12-3 or TRBV12-4 and TRBJ1-2, with 8 bases matching TRBD1. This CDR3 region has 13 residues. V shed 4 bases and J 8 bases; nucleotides not matched to a gene: 6. The CDR3 bases are TGTGCCAGCAGTTCCGGACAGGGCAGAGGCTACACCTTC. As protein: CASSSGQGRGYTF.